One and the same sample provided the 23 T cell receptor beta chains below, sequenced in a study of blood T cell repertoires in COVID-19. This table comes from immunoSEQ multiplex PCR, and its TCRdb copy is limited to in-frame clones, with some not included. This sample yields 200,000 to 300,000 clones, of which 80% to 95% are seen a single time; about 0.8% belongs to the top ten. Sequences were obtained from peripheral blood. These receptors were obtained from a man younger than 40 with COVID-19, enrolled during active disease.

CDR3 coding DNA: TGTGCCAGCAGCCAGAGGATTGGAGAGACCCAGTACTTC. Amino acid sequence: CASSQRIGETQYF. The chain has TRBV14 and TRBJ2-5; D unresolved. Germline V gives CDR1 SGHDN, CDR2 FVKESK. The CDR3 consists of 13 residues. With 3 bases removed from V and 4 bases from J, the gap between germline ends came to 9 bases.

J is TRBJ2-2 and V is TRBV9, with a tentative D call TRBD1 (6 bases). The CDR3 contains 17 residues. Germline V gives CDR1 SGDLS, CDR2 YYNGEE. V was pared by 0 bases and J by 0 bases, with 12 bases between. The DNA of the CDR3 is TGTGCCAGCAGCGTAGGCGGGCGGACAGCGAACACCGGGGAGCTGTTTTTT. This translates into CASSVGGRTANTGELFF.

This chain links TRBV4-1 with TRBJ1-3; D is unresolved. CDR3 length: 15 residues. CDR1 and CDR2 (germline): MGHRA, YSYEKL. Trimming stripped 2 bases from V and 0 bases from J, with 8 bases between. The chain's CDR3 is CASSQLSYSGNTIYF. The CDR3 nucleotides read TGCGCCAGCAGCCAACTCTCCTACTCTGGAAACACCATATATTTT.

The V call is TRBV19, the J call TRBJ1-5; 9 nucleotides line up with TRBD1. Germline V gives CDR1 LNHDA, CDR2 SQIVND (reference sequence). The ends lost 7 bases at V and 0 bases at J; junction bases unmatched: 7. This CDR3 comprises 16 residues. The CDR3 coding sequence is TGTGCCAGTACCGGGACAGGGATTTTTAGCAATCAGCCCCAGCATTTT. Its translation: CASTGTGIFSNQPQHF.

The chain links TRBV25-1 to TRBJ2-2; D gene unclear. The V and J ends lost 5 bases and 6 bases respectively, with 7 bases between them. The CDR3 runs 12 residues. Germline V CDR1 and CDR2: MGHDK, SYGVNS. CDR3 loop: CASSLSAGELFF. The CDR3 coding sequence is TGTGCCAGCAGTTTGAGCGCCGGGGAGCTGTTTTTT.

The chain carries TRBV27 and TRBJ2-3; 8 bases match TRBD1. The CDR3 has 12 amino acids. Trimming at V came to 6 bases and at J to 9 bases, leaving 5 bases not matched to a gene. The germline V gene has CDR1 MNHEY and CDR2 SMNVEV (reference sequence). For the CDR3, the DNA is TGTGCCAGCAGGAATGGACAGGGAACGCAGTATTTT. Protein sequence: CASRNGQGTQYF.

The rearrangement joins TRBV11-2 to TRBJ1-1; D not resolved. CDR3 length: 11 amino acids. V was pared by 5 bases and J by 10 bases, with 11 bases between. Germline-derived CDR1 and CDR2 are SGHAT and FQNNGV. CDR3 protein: CASSPQLLAFF. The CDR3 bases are TGTGCCAGCAGCCCACAGCTTTTAGCTTTCTTT. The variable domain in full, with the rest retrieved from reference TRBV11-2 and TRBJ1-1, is EAGVAQSPRYKIIEKRQSVAFWCNPISGHATLYWYQQILGQGPKLLIQFQNNGVVDDSQLPKDRFSAERLKGVDSTLKIQPAKLEDSAVYLCASSPQLLAFFGQGTRLTVV.

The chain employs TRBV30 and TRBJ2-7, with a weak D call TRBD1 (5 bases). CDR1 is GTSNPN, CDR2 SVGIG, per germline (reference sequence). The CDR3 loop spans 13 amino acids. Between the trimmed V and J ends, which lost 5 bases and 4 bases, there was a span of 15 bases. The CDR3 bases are TGTGCCTGGGGGCAGGGTCTCCCTTACGAGCAGTACTTC. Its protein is CAWGQGLPYEQYF.

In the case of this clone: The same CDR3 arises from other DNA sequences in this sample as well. The CDR3 reads CASSETDSNQPQHF. For the CDR3, the DNA is TGTGCCAGCAGCGAAACAGACAGCAATCAGCCCCAGCATTTT. This chain uses TRBV9 with TRBJ1-5; D unclear. With 3 bases removed from V and 1 base from J, the gap between germline ends came to 8 bases. Germline loops: CDR1 SGDLS, CDR2 YYNGEE. CDR3 length: 14 amino acids.

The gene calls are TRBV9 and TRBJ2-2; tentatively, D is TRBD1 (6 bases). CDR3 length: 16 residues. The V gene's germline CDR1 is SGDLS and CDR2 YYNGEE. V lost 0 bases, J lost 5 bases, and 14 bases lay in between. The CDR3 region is CASSVGSDSRTGELFF. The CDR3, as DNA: TGTGCCAGCAGCGTAGGATCGGACAGTAGGACCGGGGAGCTGTTTTTT.

CDR3 residues: CAWNRGDNQPQHF. CDR3 nucleotide sequence: TGTGCCTGGAACAGGGGGGACAATCAGCCCCAGCATTTT. The chain employs TRBV30 and TRBJ1-5, with 8 bases matching TRBD1. V gave up 4 bases and J gave up 3 bases; unmatched junction bases: 2. CDR1 and CDR2 (germline): GTSNPN, SVGIG (reference sequence). This CDR3 has 13 amino acids.

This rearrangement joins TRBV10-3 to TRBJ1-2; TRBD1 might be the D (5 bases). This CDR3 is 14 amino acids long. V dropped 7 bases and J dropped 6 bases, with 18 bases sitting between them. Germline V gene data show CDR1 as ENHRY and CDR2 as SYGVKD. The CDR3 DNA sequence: TGTGCCATCAAAAACAGGTTTACAAACGATGGCTACACCTTC. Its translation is CAIKNRFTNDGYTF.

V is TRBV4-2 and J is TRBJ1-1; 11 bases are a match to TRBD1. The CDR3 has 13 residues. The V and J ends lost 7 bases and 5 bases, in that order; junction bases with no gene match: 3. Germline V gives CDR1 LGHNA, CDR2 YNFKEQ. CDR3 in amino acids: CASTDRGRTEAFF. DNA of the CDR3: TGTGCCAGCACGGACAGGGGGCGAACTGAAGCTTTCTTT.

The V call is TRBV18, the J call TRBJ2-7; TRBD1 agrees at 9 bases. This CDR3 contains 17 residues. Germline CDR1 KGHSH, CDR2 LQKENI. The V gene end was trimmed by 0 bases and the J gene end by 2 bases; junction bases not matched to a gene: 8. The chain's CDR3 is CASSPPKGTGGTYEQYF. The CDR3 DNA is TGTGCCAGCTCACCACCTAAAGGCACAGGGGGCACCTACGAGCAGTACTTC.

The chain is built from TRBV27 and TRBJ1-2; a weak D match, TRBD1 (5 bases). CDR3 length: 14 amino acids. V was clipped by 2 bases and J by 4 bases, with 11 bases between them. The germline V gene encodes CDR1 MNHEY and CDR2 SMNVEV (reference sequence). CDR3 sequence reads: CASSLGQGGYGYTF. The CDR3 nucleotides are TGTGCCAGCAGTTTAGGGCAGGGAGGCTATGGCTACACCTTC.

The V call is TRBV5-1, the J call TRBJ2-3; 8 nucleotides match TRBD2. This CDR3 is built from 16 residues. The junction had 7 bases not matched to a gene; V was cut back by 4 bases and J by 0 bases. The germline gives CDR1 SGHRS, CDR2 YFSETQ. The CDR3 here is CASSPAGGPSTDTQYF. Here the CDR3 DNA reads TGCGCCAGCAGCCCGGCGGGGGGCCCAAGCACAGATACGCAGTATTTT. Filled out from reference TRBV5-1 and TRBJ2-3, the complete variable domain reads KAGVTQTPRYLIKTRGQQVTLSCSPISGHRSVSWYQQTPGQGLQFLFEYFSETQRNKGNFPGRFSGRQFSNSRSEMNVSTLELGDSALYLCASSPAGGPSTDTQYFGPGTRLTVL.

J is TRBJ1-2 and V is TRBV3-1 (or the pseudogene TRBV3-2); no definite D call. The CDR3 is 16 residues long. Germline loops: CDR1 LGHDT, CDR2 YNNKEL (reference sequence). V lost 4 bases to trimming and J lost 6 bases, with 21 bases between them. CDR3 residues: CASSPGPVAGLHGYTF. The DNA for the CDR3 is TGTGCCAGCAGCCCAGGCCCCGTTGCCGGACTCCATGGCTACACCTTC.

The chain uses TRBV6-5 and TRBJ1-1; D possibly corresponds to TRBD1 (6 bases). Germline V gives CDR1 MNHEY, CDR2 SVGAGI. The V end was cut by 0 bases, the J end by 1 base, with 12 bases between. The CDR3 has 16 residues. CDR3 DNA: TGTGCCAGCAGTTACTCGAGTCTGGGGGCGAACACTGAAGCTTTCTTT. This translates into CASSYSSLGANTEAFF.

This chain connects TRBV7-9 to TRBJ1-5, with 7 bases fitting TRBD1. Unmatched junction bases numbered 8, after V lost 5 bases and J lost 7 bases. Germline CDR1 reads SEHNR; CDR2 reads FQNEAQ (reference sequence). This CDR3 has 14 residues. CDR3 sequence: CASSPGQPSQPQHF. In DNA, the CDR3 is TGTGCCAGCAGCCCGGGACAGCCGAGCCAGCCCCAGCATTTT.

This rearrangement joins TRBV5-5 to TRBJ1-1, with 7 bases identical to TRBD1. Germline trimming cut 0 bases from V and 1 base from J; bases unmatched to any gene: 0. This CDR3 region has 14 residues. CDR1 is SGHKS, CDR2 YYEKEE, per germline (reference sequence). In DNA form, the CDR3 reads TGTGCCAGCAGCTTGGACAGGGGGAACACTGAAGCTTTCTTT. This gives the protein CASSLDRGNTEAFF.

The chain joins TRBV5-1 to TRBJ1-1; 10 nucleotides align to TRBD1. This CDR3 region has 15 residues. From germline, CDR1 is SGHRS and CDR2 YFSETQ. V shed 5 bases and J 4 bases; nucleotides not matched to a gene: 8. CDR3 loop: CASRARQGASTEAFF. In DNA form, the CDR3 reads TGCGCCAGCAGGGCAAGACAGGGGGCGAGCACTGAAGCTTTCTTT.

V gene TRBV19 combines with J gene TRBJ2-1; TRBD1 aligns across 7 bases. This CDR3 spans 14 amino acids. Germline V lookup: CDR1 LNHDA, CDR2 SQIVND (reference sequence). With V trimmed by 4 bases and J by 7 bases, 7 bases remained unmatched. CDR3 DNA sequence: TGTGCCAGTAGTACCCTGAGGGGGCAGAATGAGCAGTTCTTC. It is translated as CASSTLRGQNEQFF.

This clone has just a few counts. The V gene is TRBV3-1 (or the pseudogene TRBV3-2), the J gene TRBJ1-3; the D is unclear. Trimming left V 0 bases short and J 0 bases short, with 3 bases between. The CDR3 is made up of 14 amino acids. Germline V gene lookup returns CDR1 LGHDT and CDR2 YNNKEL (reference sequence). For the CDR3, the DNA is TGTGCCAGCAGCCAAGACAGCTCTGGAAACACCATATATTTT. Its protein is CASSQDSSGNTIYF.